The 13 T cell receptor beta chains presented below share a single source sample, sequenced in a study of beta chain features in type 1 diabetes. Sequenced material consisted of expressed TCRB transcripts (all of the isolated RNA was reverse transcribed). Clones were read by immunoSEQ multiplex PCR, and TCRdb kept only the in-frame ones, dropping some. The profile shows about 350,000 clones, about 20% of them singletons. The source material was naive CD4+ T cells from blood. The source is a woman aged 18-29 years in good health.

In its sample, this clone was seen a few times. V is TRBV18 and J is TRBJ1-3; possible D gene TRBD1, 6 bases. CDR3 length equals 14 residues. The germline CDR1 and CDR2 sequences are KGHSH and LQKENI. The V end was cut by 0 bases, the J end by 5 bases, with 8 bases between. In DNA, the CDR3 is TGTGCCAGCTCACCACCGCAGGGGCGAAACACCATATATTTT. It is translated as CASSPPQGRNTIYF.

This clone was counted a few times. The chain uses TRBV9 and TRBJ2-1, with 8 positions matching TRBD1. Trimming at V came to 0 bases and at J to 6 bases, leaving 11 bases not matched to a gene. The CDR3 consists of 17 residues. Germline V CDR1 and CDR2: SGDLS, YYNGEE. CDR3 protein: CASSVGMGEDRANEQFF. The CDR3, as DNA: TGTGCCAGCAGCGTAGGAATGGGGGAGGACAGGGCCAATGAGCAGTTCTTC.

On this clone: At one boundary the junction diverges from the germline segment, which might be a read error. This chain connects TRBV10-2 to TRBJ2-7; 8 nucleotides agree with TRBD1. The V gene's germline CDR1 is WSHSY and CDR2 SAAADI. The CDR3 length is 12 residues. The CDR3 here is CASTGGSHEQYF. Written as DNA, the CDR3 is TGCGCCAGCACAGGGGGCTCCCACGAGCAGTACTTC.

This clone was counted only a few times. This chain links TRBV4-2 with TRBJ2-7; D possibly corresponds to TRBD1 (6 bases). Germline assignment: CDR1 LGHNA and CDR2 YNFKEQ. The CDR3 has 14 amino acids. Trimming stripped 1 base from V and 4 bases from J, with 11 bases between. CDR3 sequence reads: CASSQGGGVYEQYF. The CDR3 region has the DNA TGTGCCAGCAGCCAAGGTGGGGGCGTTTACGAGCAGTACTTC.

The V call is TRBV5-6, the J call TRBJ1-2; weak D call: TRBD1 (5 bases). The germline CDR1 and CDR2 sequences are SGHDT and YYEEEE. The CDR3 runs 15 residues. V was shortened by 0 bases and J by 2 bases, with 11 bases between the two germline ends. The CDR3 DNA reads as TGTGCCAGCAGCTTGGTCGGAGGGGCAAACTATGGCTACACCTTC. Residues: CASSLVGGANYGYTF.

This clone showed up just a few times. The genes are TRBV27 and TRBJ2-5, with TRBD1 as a possible D gene (6 bases). CDR3 length: 15 residues. Germline values: CDR1 MNHEY, CDR2 SMNVEV (reference sequence). V gave up 5 bases and J gave up 5 bases, with 18 bases separating them. This chain's CDR3 is CASSPTSVGGETQYF. CDR3 sequence (DNA): TGTGCCAGCAGTCCTACTTCCGTTGGGGGCGAGACCCAGTACTTC.

This clone was observed a handful of times. V is TRBV30 and J is TRBJ2-7; 9 nucleotides match TRBD1. V lost 0 bases and J lost 3; bases outside the gene matches: 6. CDR1 and CDR2 from the germline V gene are GTSNPN and SVGIG (reference sequence). There are 15 residues in the CDR3. CDR3 sequence reads: CAWSVKYRGLYEQYF. The CDR3 DNA sequence: TGTGCCTGGAGTGTAAAGTACAGGGGGCTCTACGAGCAGTACTTC.

The chain is built from TRBV30 and TRBJ2-3, with 8 bases matching TRBD2. CDR3 size: 15 residues. Germline values: CDR1 GTSNPN, CDR2 SVGIG (reference sequence). V was pared by 2 bases and J by 0 bases, with 4 bases of the junction left unmatched. The CDR3: CAWSNLAGSTDTQYF. CDR3 nucleotides: TGTGCCTGGAGTAATTTAGCGGGGAGCACAGATACGCAGTATTTT.

The sample holds a few counts of this clone. The J gene is TRBJ2-4, the V gene TRBV11-2, with D unclear. V lost 6 bases to trimming and J lost 0 bases, with 12 bases between them. The CDR3 consists of 15 residues. From germline, CDR1 is SGHAT and CDR2 FQNNGV. In nucleotides, the CDR3 is TGTGCCAGCAGACATAACCCCATAGCCAAAAACATTCAGTACTTC. This translates into CASRHNPIAKNIQYF.

The chain carries TRBV5-6 and TRBJ1-1; D call uncertain. The germline V gene encodes CDR1 SGHDT and CDR2 YYEEEE. V lost 5 bases to trimming and J lost 0 bases, with 8 bases between them. The CDR3 sequence is 13 residues long. CDR3 bases: TGTGCCAGCAGTCGGGTCTTGAACACTGAAGCTTTCTTT. Translation: CASSRVLNTEAFF.

This clone was counted a few times. The rearrangement uses TRBV2 and TRBJ1-5; D may be TRBD1 (5 bases). The CDR3 extends over 14 amino acids. Trimming removed 5 bases from V and 2 bases from J, with 10 bases in between. CDR1 and CDR2 (germline): SNHLY, FYNNEI. CDR3 loop: CASSWTSGNQPQHF. In nucleotides, the CDR3 is TGTGCCAGCAGTTGGACATCTGGCAATCAGCCCCAGCATTTT.

This chain's CDR3 is CASSQAPSGANVLTF. For the CDR3, the DNA is TGTGCCAGCAGCCAGGCACCCTCTGGGGCCAACGTCCTGACTTTC. The V and J genes are TRBV7-2 and TRBJ2-6; no clear D. The V gene lost 5 bases and the J gene lost 0 bases, with 8 bases spanning the gap. The CDR3 runs to 15 residues. Germline V gene lookup returns CDR1 SGHTA and CDR2 FQGNSA.

The chain combines TRBV19 with TRBJ1-1; 8 nucleotides agree with TRBD1. Germline CDR1 is LNHDA and CDR2 is SQIVND (reference sequence). Trimming at V came to 6 bases and at J to 5 bases, leaving 8 bases not matched to a gene. CDR3 length: 14 residues. The CDR3 loop reads CASSLGQVGTEAFF. CDR3 DNA: TGTGCCAGTAGCTTGGGACAGGTCGGGACTGAAGCTTTCTTT.